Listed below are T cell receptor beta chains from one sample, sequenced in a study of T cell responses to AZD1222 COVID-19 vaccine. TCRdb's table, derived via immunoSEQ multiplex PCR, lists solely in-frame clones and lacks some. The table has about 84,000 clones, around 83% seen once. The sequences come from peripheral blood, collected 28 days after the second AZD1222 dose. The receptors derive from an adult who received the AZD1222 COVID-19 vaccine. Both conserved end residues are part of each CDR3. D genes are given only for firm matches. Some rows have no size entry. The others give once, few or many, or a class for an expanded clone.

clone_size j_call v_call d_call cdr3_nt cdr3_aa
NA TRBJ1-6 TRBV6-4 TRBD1 TGTGCCAGCAGAGGAGACAGGGGGACACCCCTCCACTTT CASRGDRGTPLHF
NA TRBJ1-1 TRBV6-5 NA TGTGCCAGCAGGGGCTGGCAGCCGAACACTGAAGCTTTCTTT CASRGWQPNTEAFF
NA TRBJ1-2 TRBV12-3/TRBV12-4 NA TGTGCCAGCAGTTTGCGAATTTCGGGGTTACCATTCTTC CASSLRISGLPFF
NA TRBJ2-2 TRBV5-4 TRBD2 TGTGCCAGCGCCCGGGAGGGGAAGGTCACCGGGGAGCTGTTTTTT CASAREGKVTGELFF
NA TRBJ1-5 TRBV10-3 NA TGTGCCATCCGAGATTCCTCAGGGACCCAGAATCAGCCCCAGCATTTT CAIRDSSGTQNQPQHF
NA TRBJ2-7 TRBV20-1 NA TGCAGTGCTAGGAGGGTGGGAGAGCAGTACTTC CSARRVGEQYF
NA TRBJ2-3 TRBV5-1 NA TGCGCCAGCAGCTTGGACGGTGGCACAGATACGCAGTATTTT CASSLDGGTDTQYF
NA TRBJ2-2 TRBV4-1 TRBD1 TGCGCCAGCAGCCAAATACAGGGGGCGCTCACCGGGGAGCTGTTTTTT CASSQIQGALTGELFF
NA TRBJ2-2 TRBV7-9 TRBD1 TGTGCCAGCAGCCAGACAGGGGGGAGCACCGGGGAGCTGTTTTTT CASSQTGGSTGELFF
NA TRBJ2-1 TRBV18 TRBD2 TGTGCCAGCTCCCCTCAATATAGCGGGCCCTCCTACAATGAGCAGTTCTTC CASSPQYSGPSYNEQFF
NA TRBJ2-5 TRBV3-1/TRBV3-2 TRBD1 TGTGCCAGCAGCCAAGATTGGTCGGACAGGTTGACCCAGTACTTC CASSQDWSDRLTQYF
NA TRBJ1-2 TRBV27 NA TGTGCCAGCAGTCTCACCACTAACTATGGCTACACCTTC CASSLTTNYGYTF
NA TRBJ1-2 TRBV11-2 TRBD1 TGTGCCAGCAGCTTAGGGACAGGACAGGGGCCTGGCTACACCTTC CASSLGTGQGPGYTF
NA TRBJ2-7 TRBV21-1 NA TGTGCCAGCAGCAAAGCGACACACTCCCCGGCCCACGAGCAGTACTTC CASSKATHSPAHEQYF
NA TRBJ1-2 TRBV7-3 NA TGTGCCTCCACCACCCGGACATTTTGTGGCTACACCTTC CASTTRTFCGYTF
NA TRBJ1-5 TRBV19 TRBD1 TGTGCCAGTAGTATTCAGGGGGGGGATCAGCCCCAGCATTTT CASSIQGGDQPQHF
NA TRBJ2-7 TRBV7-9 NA TGTGCCAGCAGCCGGGGTGGAATCTCCTACGAGCAGTACTTC CASSRGGISYEQYF
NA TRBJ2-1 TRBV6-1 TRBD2 TGTGCCAGCAGTGCGACTAGCGGGGTGTCCTACAATGAGCAGTTCTTC CASSATSGVSYNEQFF
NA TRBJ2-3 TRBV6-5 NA TGTGCCAGCAGCGACGCGGGGTCAGCCCTAGATACGCAGTATTTT CASSDAGSALDTQYF
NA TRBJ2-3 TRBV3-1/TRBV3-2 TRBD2 TGTGCCAGCAGCCATAAAGCGGGAGTGGTAGATACGCAGTATTTT CASSHKAGVVDTQYF
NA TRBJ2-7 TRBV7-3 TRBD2 TGTGCCAGCAGCCTAGGGACTAGCGGGCGTACCCTCTCCTACGAGCAGTACTTC CASSLGTSGRTLSYEQYF
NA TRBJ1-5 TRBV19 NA TGTGCCAGTAGTAGGGGCTATTATAGCAATCAGCCCCAGCATTTT CASSRGYYSNQPQHF
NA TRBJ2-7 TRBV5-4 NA TGTGCCAGCAGCTCCGGGACGGCCTACGAGCAGTACTTC CASSSGTAYEQYF
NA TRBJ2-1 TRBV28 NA TGTGCCAGCAGCCTCTCCACTGCTGAGCAGTTCTTC CASSLSTAEQFF
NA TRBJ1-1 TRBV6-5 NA TGTGCCAGCAGAACCCCGAACACTGAAGCTTTCTTT CASRTPNTEAFF
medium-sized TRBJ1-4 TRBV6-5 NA TGTGCCAGCAGTTATGGTGCAACTAATGAAAAACTGTTTTTT CASSYGATNEKLFF
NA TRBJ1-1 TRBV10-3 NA TGTGCCATCAGTGAGTCTCAGGGGAGGACTGAAGCTTTCTTT CAISESQGRTEAFF
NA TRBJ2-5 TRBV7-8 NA TGTGCCAGCAGCTTAGTACTAGCATGGGGAGAGACCCAGTACTTC CASSLVLAWGETQYF
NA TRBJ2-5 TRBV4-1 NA TGCGCCAGCAGCCAAGATCGGGGGCTAAAGGAGACCCAGTACTTC CASSQDRGLKETQYF
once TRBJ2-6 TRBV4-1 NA TGCGCCAGCAGCCCCAGGGGCAGTGGGGCCAACGTCCTGACTTTC CASSPRGSGANVLTF
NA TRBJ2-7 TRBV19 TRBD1 TGTGCCAGTAGTATAACCGGGACAGCTTCCTACGAGCAGTACTTC CASSITGTASYEQYF
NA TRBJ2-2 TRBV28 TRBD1 TGTGCCAGCAGTCCCGCCCCGGGACAGGGGACCGGGGAGCTGTTTTTT CASSPAPGQGTGELFF
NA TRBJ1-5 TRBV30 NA TGTGCCTGGAGTGTAAATAGGGGTCAGCCCCAGCATTTT CAWSVNRGQPQHF
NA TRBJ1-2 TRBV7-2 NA TGTGCCAGCAGCCTTGATCGGGCACAAGGCTACACCTTC CASSLDRAQGYTF
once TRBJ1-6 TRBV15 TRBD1 TGTGCCACCAGCAGGATCCTGGGGACAGGGCTAAATTCACCCCTCCACTTT CATSRILGTGLNSPLHF
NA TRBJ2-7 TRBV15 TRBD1 TGTGCCACCAGCAGATTGGGTTCCGGGACAGGGTCTAGAGAGCAGTACTTC CATSRLGSGTGSREQYF
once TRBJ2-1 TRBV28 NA TGTGCCAGTACTCCAGGGACCAGAAACAATGAGCAGTTCTTC CASTPGTRNNEQFF
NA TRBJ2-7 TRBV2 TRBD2 TGTGCCAGCAGTCTTAGCGGGGGGCCCTCCTACGAGCAGTACTTC CASSLSGGPSYEQYF
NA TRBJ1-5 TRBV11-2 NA TGTGCCAGCAGCTCCACGAGGACAGCCTACAATCAGCCCCAGCATTTT CASSSTRTAYNQPQHF
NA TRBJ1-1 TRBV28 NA TGTGCCAGCACCATTTCCTCGGGGACCGAAGCTTTCTTT CASTISSGTEAFF